The clone carrying this TCR beta chain was seen only a few times. The entry originates in a study of cytomegalovirus exposure and HLA in healthy donors. Both 60 Vbeta primers and 13 Jbeta primers went into the PCR. The assay was immunoSEQ multiplex PCR, and TCRdb's table has in-frame clones only and misses some. The sample has 150,000 to 200,000 clones, more than 9.5% seen once. The CDR3 consists of 19 residues. With 1 base clipped from V and 2 bases from J, the junction kept 13 bases outside the gene matches. Germline V gene data show CDR1 as LGHNA and CDR2 as YNFKEQ. This chain links TRBV4-2 with TRBJ2-4; 8 nucleotides line up with TRBD1. Material for sequencing was PBMCs. The sequence derives from a man aged 50 to 60 in good health and CMV-seropositive. The CDR3 bases are TGTGCCAGCAGCCAAGCAGACAGGGGTCAGGAGAAAACCAAAAACATTCAGTACTTC. This encodes CASSQADRGQEKTKNIQYF.